One T cell receptor (beta chain) is described in this entry. The data stem from a study of blood T cell repertoires in COVID-19. Study-level information: From the United States, Italy and Spain came samples of acute and convalescent COVID-19. The cDNA or gDNA used as material had been derived from T cells, B-cell-depleted T cells, or PBMCs.

Germline CDR1 reads SNHLY; CDR2 reads FYNNEI. Losses at the gene ends were 9 bases for V and 1 base for J; bases not matched to a gene: 6. The CDR3 is made up of 15 amino acids. Original data processing: Amplification with reference gene primers provided the estimates of nucleated cell counts. The data were produced by immunoSEQ multiplex PCR, yet TCRdb's version contains in-frame clones alone and is incomplete. That table supplies the V and J calls and clone size; D and trimming were determined from the DNA. The repertoire holds roughly 150,000 clones, with under 90% as singletons. Sequencing used peripheral blood. This chain links TRBV2 with TRBJ2-7; 13 bases align to TRBD2. The TCR was taken from a woman of 80 years or more with acute or convalescent COVID-19. The CDR3 sequence is CASKPGLAGSYEQYF. DNA for the CDR3: TGTGCCAGTAAACCGGGACTAGCGGGATCCTACGAGCAGTACTTC.